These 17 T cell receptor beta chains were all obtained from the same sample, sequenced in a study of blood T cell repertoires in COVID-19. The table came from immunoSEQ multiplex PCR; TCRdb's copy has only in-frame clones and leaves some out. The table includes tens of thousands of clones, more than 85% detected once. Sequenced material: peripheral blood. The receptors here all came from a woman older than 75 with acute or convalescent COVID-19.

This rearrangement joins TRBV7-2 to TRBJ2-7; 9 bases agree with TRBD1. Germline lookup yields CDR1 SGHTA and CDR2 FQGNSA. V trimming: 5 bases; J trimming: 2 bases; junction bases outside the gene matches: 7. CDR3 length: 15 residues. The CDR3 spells CASSPRGQGTYEQYF. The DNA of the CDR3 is TGTGCCAGCAGCCCCCGAGGACAGGGGACCTACGAGCAGTACTTC.

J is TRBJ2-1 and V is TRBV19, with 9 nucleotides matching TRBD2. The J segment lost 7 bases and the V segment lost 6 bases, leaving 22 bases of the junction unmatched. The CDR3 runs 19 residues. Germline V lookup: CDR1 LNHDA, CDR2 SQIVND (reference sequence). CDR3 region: CASSPPGRRASGIMNEQFF. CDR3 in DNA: TGTGCCAGTAGCCCACCCGGGAGACGGGCTAGCGGGATTATGAATGAGCAGTTCTTC.

The CDR3 is CASSITGGANTEAFF. CDR3 in DNA: TGTGCCAGCAGTATAACAGGGGGCGCGAACACTGAAGCTTTCTTT. The chain recombines TRBV6-5 with TRBJ1-1; TRBD1 matches at 9 bases. The ends lost 5 bases at V and 1 base at J; junction bases unmatched: 5. Germline assignment: CDR1 MNHEY and CDR2 SVGAGI. The CDR3 has 15 residues.

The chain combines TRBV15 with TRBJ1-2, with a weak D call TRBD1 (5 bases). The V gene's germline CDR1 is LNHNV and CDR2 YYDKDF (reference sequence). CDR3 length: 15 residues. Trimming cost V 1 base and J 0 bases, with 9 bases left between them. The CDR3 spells CATSRVPGANYGYTF. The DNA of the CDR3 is TGTGCCACCAGCAGAGTCCCGGGGGCTAACTATGGCTACACCTTC.

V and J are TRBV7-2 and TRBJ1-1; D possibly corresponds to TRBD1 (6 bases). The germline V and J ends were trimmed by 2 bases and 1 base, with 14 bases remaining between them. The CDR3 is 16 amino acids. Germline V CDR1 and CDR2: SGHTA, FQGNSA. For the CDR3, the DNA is TGTGCCAGCAGCTTAACCACAGGGAAGGGGAACACTGAAGCTTTCTTT. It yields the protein CASSLTTGKGNTEAFF.

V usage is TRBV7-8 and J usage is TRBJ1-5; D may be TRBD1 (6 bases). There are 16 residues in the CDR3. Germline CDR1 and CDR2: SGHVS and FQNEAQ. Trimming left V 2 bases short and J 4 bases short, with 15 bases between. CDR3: CASSLYAPRGNQPQHF. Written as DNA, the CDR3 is TGTGCCAGCAGCTTATACGCGCCGAGGGGGAATCAGCCCCAGCATTTT.

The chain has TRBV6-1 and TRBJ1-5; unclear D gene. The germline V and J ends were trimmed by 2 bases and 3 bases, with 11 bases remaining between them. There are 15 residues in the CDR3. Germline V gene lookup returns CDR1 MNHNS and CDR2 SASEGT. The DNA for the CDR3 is TGTGCCAGCAGTGAATTAGCACACCTCAATCAGCCCCAGCATTTT. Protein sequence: CASSELAHLNQPQHF.

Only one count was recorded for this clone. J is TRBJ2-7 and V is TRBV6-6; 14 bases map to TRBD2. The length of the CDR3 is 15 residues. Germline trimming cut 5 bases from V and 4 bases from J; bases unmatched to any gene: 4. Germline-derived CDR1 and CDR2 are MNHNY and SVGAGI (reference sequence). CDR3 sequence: CASSTGLAGAYEQYF. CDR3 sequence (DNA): TGTGCCAGCAGTACGGGACTAGCGGGGGCTTACGAGCAGTACTTC.

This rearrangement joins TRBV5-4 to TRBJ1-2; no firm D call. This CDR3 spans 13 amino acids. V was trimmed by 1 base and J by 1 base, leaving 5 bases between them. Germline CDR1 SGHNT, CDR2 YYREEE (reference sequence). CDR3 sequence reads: CASSLPDNYGYTF. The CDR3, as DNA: TGTGCCAGCAGCTTGCCAGATAACTATGGCTACACCTTC. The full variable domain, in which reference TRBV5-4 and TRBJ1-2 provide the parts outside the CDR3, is ETGVTQSPTHLIKTRGQQVTLRCSSQSGHNTVSWYQQALGQGPQFIFQYYREEENGRGNFPPRFSGLQFPNYSSELNVNALELDDSALYLCASSLPDNYGYTFGSGTRLTVV.

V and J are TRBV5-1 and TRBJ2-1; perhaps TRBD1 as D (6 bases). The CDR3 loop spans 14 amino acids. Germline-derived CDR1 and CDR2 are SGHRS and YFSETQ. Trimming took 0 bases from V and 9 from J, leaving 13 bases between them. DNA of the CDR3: TGCGCCAGCAGCTTGGTACAGGGAAAAGGTGAGCAGTTCTTC. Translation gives CASSLVQGKGEQFF.

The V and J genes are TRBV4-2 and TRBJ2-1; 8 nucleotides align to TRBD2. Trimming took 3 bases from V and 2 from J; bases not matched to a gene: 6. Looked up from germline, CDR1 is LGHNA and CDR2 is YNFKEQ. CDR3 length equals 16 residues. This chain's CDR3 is CASSQELAETYNEQFF. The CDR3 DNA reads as TGTGCCAGCAGCCAGGAACTAGCGGAGACCTACAATGAGCAGTTCTTC.

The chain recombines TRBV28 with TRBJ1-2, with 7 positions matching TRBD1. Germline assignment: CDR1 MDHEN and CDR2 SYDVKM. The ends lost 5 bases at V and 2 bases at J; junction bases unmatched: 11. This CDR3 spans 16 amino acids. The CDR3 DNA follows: TGTGCCAGCAGTCGACCGGGTTTACAGGGGAACTATGGCTACACCTTC. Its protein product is CASSRPGLQGNYGYTF.

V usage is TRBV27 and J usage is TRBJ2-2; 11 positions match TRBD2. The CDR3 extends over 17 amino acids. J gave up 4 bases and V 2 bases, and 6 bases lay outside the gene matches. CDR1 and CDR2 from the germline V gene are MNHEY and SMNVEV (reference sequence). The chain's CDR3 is CASSLSSGGGSTGELFF. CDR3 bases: TGTGCCAGCAGTTTAAGTAGCGGGGGGGGGAGCACCGGGGAGCTGTTTTTT.

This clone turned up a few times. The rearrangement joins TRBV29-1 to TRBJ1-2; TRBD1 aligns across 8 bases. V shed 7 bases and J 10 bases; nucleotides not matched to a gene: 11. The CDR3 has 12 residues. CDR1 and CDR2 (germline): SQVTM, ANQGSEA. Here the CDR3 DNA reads TGCAGCGGCGGGGGACAGGACCACTCCTACACCTTC. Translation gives CSGGGQDHSYTF.

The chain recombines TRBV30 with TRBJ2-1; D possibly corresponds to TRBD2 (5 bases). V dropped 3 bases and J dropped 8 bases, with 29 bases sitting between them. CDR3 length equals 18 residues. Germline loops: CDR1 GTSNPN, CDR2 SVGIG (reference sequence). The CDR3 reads CAWRVLSPPADRDHEQFF. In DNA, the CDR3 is TGTGCCTGGAGGGTCCTTTCACCCCCAGCGGATAGAGACCATGAGCAGTTCTTC.

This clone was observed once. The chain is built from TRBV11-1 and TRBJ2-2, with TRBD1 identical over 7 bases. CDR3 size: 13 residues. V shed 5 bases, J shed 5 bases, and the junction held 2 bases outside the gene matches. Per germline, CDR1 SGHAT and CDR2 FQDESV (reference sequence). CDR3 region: CASSGDRTGELFF. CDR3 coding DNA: TGTGCCAGCAGCGGGGACAGAACCGGGGAGCTGTTTTTT.

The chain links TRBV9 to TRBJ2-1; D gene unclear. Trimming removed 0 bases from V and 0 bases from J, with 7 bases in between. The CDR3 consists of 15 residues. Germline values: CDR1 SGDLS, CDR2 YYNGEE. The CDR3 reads CASSVGASSYNEQFF. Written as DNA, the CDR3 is TGTGCCAGCAGCGTAGGCGCATCCTCCTACAATGAGCAGTTCTTC.